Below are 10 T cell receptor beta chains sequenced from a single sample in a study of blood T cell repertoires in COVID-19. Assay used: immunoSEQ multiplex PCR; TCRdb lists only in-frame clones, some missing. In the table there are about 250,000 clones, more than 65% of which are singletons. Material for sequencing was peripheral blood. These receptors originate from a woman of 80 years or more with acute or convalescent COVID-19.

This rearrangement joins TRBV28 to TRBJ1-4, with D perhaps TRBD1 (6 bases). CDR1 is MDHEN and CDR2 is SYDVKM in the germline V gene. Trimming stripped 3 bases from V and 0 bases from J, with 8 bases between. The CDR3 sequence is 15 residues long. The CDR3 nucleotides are TGTGCCAGCAGTTTCAGGGGTGCAACTAATGAAAAACTGTTTTTT. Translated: CASSFRGATNEKLFF.

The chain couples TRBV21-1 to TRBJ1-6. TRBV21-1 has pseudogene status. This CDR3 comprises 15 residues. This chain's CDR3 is CASSKGRELCSPLHF. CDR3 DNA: TGTGCCAGCAGCAAAGGGAGAGAATTGTGTTCACCCCTCCACTTT.

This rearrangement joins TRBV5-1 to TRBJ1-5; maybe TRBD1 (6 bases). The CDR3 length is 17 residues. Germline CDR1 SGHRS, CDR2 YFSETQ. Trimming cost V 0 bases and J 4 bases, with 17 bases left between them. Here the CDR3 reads CASSLDPYATGNQPQHF. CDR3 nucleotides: TGCGCCAGCAGCTTGGACCCATATGCTACAGGGAATCAGCCCCAGCATTTT.

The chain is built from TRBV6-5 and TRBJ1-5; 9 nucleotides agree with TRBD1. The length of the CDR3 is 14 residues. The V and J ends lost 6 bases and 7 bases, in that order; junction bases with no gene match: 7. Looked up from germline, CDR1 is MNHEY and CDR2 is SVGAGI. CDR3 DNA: TGTGCCAGCAGCGGGACAGGGTTAAGGCAGCCCCAGCATTTT. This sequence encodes CASSGTGLRQPQHF.

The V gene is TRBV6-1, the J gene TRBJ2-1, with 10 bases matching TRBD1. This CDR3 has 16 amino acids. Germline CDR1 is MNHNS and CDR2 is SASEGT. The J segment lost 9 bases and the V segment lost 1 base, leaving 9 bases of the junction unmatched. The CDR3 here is CASSEGWTGGIGEQFF. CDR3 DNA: TGTGCCAGCAGTGAAGGCTGGACAGGGGGTATCGGTGAGCAGTTCTTC.

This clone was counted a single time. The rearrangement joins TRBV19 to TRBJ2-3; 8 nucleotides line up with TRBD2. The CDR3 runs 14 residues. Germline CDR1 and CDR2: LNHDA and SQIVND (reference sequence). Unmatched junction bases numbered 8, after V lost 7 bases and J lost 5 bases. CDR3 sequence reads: CASNAGGLEDTQYF. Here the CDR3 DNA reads TGTGCCAGTAATGCGGGGGGCTTGGAAGATACGCAGTATTTT.

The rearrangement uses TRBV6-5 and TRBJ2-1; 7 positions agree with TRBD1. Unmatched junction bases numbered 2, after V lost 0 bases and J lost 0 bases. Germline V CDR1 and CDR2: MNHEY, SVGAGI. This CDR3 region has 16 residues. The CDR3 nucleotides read TGTGCCAGCAGTTACTCCTGGGACAGCTCCTACAATGAGCAGTTCTTC. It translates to CASSYSWDSSYNEQFF.

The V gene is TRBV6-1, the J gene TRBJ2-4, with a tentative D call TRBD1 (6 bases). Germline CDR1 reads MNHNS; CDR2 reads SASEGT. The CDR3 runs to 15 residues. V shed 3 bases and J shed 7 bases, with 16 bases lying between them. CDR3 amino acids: CASSDRTAIRNIQYF. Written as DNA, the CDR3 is TGTGCCAGCAGTGACCGGACAGCGATCAGGAACATTCAGTACTTC.

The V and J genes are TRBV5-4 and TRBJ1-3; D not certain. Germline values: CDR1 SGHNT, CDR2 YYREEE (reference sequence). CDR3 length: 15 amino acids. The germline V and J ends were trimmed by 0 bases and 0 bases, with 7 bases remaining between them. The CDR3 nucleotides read TGTGCCAGCAGCTTGGTGGGAGCCTCTGGAAACACCATATATTTT. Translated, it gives CASSLVGASGNTIYF.

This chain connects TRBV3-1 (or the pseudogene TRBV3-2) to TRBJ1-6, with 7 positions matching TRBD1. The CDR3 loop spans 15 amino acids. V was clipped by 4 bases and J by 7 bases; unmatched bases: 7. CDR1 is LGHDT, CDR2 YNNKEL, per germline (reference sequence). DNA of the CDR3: TGTGCCAGCAGCCCTACCGGGACAGAAAATTCACCCCTCCACTTT. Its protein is CASSPTGTENSPLHF.